This T cell receptor beta chain came from a study of CD8 T cells in ankylosing spondylitis. Quantitative 5'-RACE with molecular barcodes generated TCR beta libraries. TCRdb re-derived calls from the 5' RACE reads in MiXCR, one entry per CDR3 protein. The table shows more than 600,000 distinct CDR3 sequences, with around 19% occurring only once. This CDR3 spans 16 amino acids. The V gene lost 6 bases and the J gene lost 0 bases, with 14 bases spanning the gap. In germline, CDR1 is MNHEY, CDR2 SMNVEV (reference sequence). Notes on the study in general: Matched synovial fluid from ankylosing spondylitis patients was reported to be enriched for disease-linked clones. Previous work reported some of these motif variants in the synovial fluid and blood of reactive arthritis. Relatively scarce in peripheral blood, disease-linked clones were CD8+. There was a TCR beta motif, made of fewer than 10 highly homologous variants, that appeared characteristic of ankylosing spondylitis blood.

This clonotype came up a few times. Its antigen is unknown. The clonotype comes from a male donor with ankylosing spondylitis. Source material: blood, either unsorted or a sorted T cell fraction (not recorded which). This chain joins TRBV27 and TRBJ2-2; a weak D match, TRBD1 (6 bases). The CDR3 DNA is TGTGCCAGCAGCCGGCGACAGGCTACGAACACCGGGGAGCTGTTTTTT. Its translation is CASSRRQATNTGELFF.